This record concerns one TCR beta chain sequence. Enrollees, roughly 18 to 90 years old, lived in approximately 25 US areas. Grouping used clinical history reported by participants in a survey and questionnaire. Per the original data handling: Reference gene primers were amplified, and this amplification served to estimate nucleated cell counts. The data were produced by immunoSEQ multiplex PCR, yet TCRdb's version contains in-frame clones alone and is incomplete. V, J and clone size reflect that table, while D and trimming were determined from the DNA. Here the sample spans 250,000 to 350,000 clones, nearly 90% being singletons. The record originates from a study of blood T cell repertoires in COVID-19. Study overall: PBMCs, B-cell-depleted T cells, or T cells provided the cDNA or gDNA that made up the material.

This TCR came from a woman younger than 35 with acute COVID-19. The sequenced sample consisted of PBMCs or T cells enriched from blood (not recorded which).

The DNA for the CDR3 is TGTGCCAGCACGGACAGGACGAACACTGAAGCTTTCTTT. Protein: CASTDRTNTEAFF. The chain uses TRBV6-5 and TRBJ1-1; 7 positions agree with TRBD1. With V trimmed by 7 bases and J by 1 base, 3 bases remained unmatched. Germline V gives CDR1 MNHEY, CDR2 SVGAGI. The CDR3 contains 13 residues.